Listed below are T cell receptor beta chains from one sample, sequenced in a study of blood T cell repertoires in COVID-19. Clones were read by immunoSEQ multiplex PCR, and TCRdb kept only the in-frame ones, dropping some. The data hold 220,000 or so clones, with about 86% observed a single time. Sequenced input: peripheral blood. Every receptor here comes from a woman in her sixties or seventies with acute or convalescent COVID-19. Each CDR3 is given with its conserved first and last residue. Fields, in order: clone size, D gene, V gene, J gene, CDR3 protein, CDR3 DNA. A D gene is named only where the DNA matches it firmly. Not every row has a clone size; where given, it reads once, few, many or a size class.

clone_size: NA; d_call: NA; v_call: TRBV5-8; j_call: TRBJ1-1; cdr3_aa: CASRTGGYFTEAFF; cdr3_nt: TGTGCCAGCAGGACCGGGGGGTACTTTACTGAAGCTTTCTTT
clone_size: NA; d_call: TRBD1; v_call: TRBV7-9; j_call: TRBJ1-1; cdr3_aa: CASSFWTGRNTEAFF; cdr3_nt: TGTGCCAGCAGCTTCTGGACAGGCCGGAACACTGAAGCTTTCTTT
clone_size: NA; d_call: NA; v_call: TRBV20-1; j_call: TRBJ1-1; cdr3_aa: CSASNTEAFF; cdr3_nt: TGCAGTGCCTCGAACACTGAAGCTTTCTTT
clone_size: NA; d_call: TRBD1; v_call: TRBV19; j_call: TRBJ1-1; cdr3_aa: CASSQGQRNTEAFF; cdr3_nt: TGTGCCAGTAGTCAGGGACAGCGGAACACTGAAGCTTTCTTT
clone_size: NA; d_call: TRBD2; v_call: TRBV11-2; j_call: TRBJ2-1; cdr3_aa: CASSLSRLAVYNEQFF; cdr3_nt: TGTGCCAGCAGCTTATCTAGACTAGCGGTCTACAATGAGCAGTTCTTC
clone_size: NA; d_call: NA; v_call: TRBV3-1/TRBV3-2; j_call: TRBJ1-6; cdr3_aa: CASSQDVAGLVSF; cdr3_nt: TGTGCCAGCAGCCAAGACGTGGCGGGGCTAGTCTCCTTT
clone_size: NA; d_call: NA; v_call: TRBV19; j_call: TRBJ1-4; cdr3_aa: CASSSGDSATNEKLFF; cdr3_nt: TGTGCCAGTAGCTCGGGAGATTCAGCAACTAATGAAAAACTGTTTTTT
clone_size: NA; d_call: NA; v_call: TRBV2; j_call: TRBJ1-1; cdr3_aa: CASTQGHEGTEAFF; cdr3_nt: TGTGCCAGCACCCAAGGGCATGAGGGCACTGAAGCTTTCTTT
clone_size: NA; d_call: NA; v_call: TRBV4-2; j_call: TRBJ1-4; cdr3_aa: CASSPTGTNEKLFF; cdr3_nt: TGTGCCAGCAGCCCCACAGGCACTAATGAAAAACTGTTTTTT
clone_size: NA; d_call: TRBD2; v_call: TRBV5-1; j_call: TRBJ2-2; cdr3_aa: CASSYGLLAGGGNTGELFF; cdr3_nt: TGCGCCAGCAGCTACGGCCTCCTAGCGGGGGGCGGGAACACCGGGGAGCTGTTTTTT
clone_size: NA; d_call: TRBD2; v_call: TRBV7-2; j_call: TRBJ2-2; cdr3_aa: CASSLSGGAGGELFF; cdr3_nt: TGTGCCAGCAGCCTTAGCGGGGGGGCCGGCGGGGAGCTGTTTTTT
clone_size: NA; d_call: NA; v_call: TRBV4-2; j_call: TRBJ2-2; cdr3_aa: CASSRSVQADTGELFF; cdr3_nt: TGTGCCAGCAGCCGGAGTGTACAGGCGGACACCGGGGAGCTGTTTTTT
clone_size: once; d_call: NA; v_call: TRBV2; j_call: TRBJ1-1; cdr3_aa: CASSDNRGNTEAFF; cdr3_nt: TGTGCCAGCAGTGATAATAGGGGCAACACTGAAGCTTTCTTT
clone_size: NA; d_call: NA; v_call: TRBV6-5; j_call: TRBJ2-2; cdr3_aa: CASSPGSLTGELFF; cdr3_nt: TGTGCCAGCAGTCCCGGGAGCCTCACCGGGGAGCTGTTTTTT
clone_size: few; d_call: TRBD1; v_call: TRBV4-3; j_call: TRBJ1-2; cdr3_aa: CASSPGGSGGYTF; cdr3_nt: TGCGCCAGCAGCCCAGGGGGTTCGGGTGGCTACACCTTC
clone_size: NA; d_call: NA; v_call: TRBV24-1; j_call: TRBJ1-2; cdr3_aa: CATSDLGGGTYGYTF; cdr3_nt: TGTGCCACCAGTGATTTGGGTGGGGGCACCTATGGCTACACCTTC
clone_size: NA; d_call: NA; v_call: TRBV7-2; j_call: TRBJ2-7; cdr3_aa: CASSPDVRSGARYF; cdr3_nt: TGTGCCAGCAGCCCAGATGTCCGATCAGGGGCAAGGTACTTC
clone_size: NA; d_call: NA; v_call: TRBV7-9; j_call: TRBJ1-5; cdr3_aa: CASSLEQIGAIPVQPQHF; cdr3_nt: TGTGCCAGCAGCTTAGAGCAGATAGGGGCGATTCCCGTTCAGCCCCAGCATTTT
clone_size: NA; d_call: TRBD1; v_call: TRBV11-2; j_call: TRBJ1-2; cdr3_aa: CASSQPGTAEGYTF; cdr3_nt: TGTGCCAGCAGCCAGCCGGGGACAGCAGAAGGCTACACCTTC
clone_size: NA; d_call: NA; v_call: TRBV4-2; j_call: TRBJ1-6; cdr3_aa: CASSRTGQSKSSYNSPLHF; cdr3_nt: TGTGCCAGCAGCCGAACAGGACAGTCTAAAAGCTCCTATAATTCACCCCTCCACTTT
clone_size: NA; d_call: NA; v_call: TRBV6-5; j_call: TRBJ1-4; cdr3_aa: CAIGQGRTGKLFF; cdr3_nt: TGTGCCATCGGGCAAGGGCGCACAGGAAAACTGTTTTTT
clone_size: NA; d_call: TRBD1; v_call: TRBV18; j_call: TRBJ1-6; cdr3_aa: CASSVRGQGNSPLHF; cdr3_nt: TGTGCCAGCTCGGTCAGGGGGCAGGGTAATTCACCCCTCCACTTT
clone_size: NA; d_call: TRBD1; v_call: TRBV5-8; j_call: TRBJ2-7; cdr3_aa: CASSRVRQGGRYEQYF; cdr3_nt: TGTGCCAGCAGCCGCGTTAGACAGGGGGGAAGGTACGAGCAGTACTTC
clone_size: NA; d_call: TRBD1; v_call: TRBV7-3; j_call: TRBJ2-4; cdr3_aa: CASSLDRENIQYF; cdr3_nt: TGTGCCAGCAGCCTCGACAGGGAAAACATTCAGTACTTC
clone_size: NA; d_call: TRBD1; v_call: TRBV6-5; j_call: TRBJ1-6; cdr3_aa: CASTRDRSGSPLHF; cdr3_nt: TGTGCCAGCACCAGGGACAGGTCGGGATCACCCCTCCACTTT
clone_size: few; d_call: NA; v_call: TRBV29-1; j_call: TRBJ1-2; cdr3_aa: CSVDNQGYGYTF; cdr3_nt: TGCAGCGTTGATAATCAGGGCTATGGCTACACCTTC
clone_size: NA; d_call: TRBD2; v_call: TRBV6-1; j_call: TRBJ2-1; cdr3_aa: CASSDWTSGGSSNEQFF; cdr3_nt: TGTGCCAGCAGTGATTGGACTAGCGGGGGGTCAAGCAATGAGCAGTTCTTC
clone_size: NA; d_call: TRBD1; v_call: TRBV6-5; j_call: TRBJ1-1; cdr3_aa: CASSPPGQRNTEAFF; cdr3_nt: TGTGCCAGCAGTCCCCCGGGACAGAGAAACACTGAAGCTTTCTTT
clone_size: NA; d_call: NA; v_call: TRBV21-1; j_call: TRBJ2-5; cdr3_aa: CASSKLATQETQYF; cdr3_nt: TGTGCCAGCAGCAAACTAGCGACCCAAGAGACCCAGTACTTC
clone_size: NA; d_call: NA; v_call: TRBV9; j_call: TRBJ1-2; cdr3_aa: CASSVDQGTYGYTF; cdr3_nt: TGTGCCAGCAGCGTAGATCAGGGAACCTATGGCTACACCTTC
clone_size: NA; d_call: NA; v_call: TRBV5-4; j_call: TRBJ2-2; cdr3_aa: CASSLRQAHTGELFF; cdr3_nt: TGTGCCAGCAGCTTAAGGCAGGCTCACACCGGGGAGCTGTTTTTT
clone_size: NA; d_call: NA; v_call: TRBV6-5; j_call: TRBJ2-1; cdr3_aa: CASKHRRDNEQFF; cdr3_nt: TGTGCCAGCAAGCACAGGCGAGACAATGAGCAGTTCTTC
clone_size: NA; d_call: NA; v_call: TRBV15; j_call: TRBJ1-5; cdr3_aa: CATSRDPFQPQHF; cdr3_nt: TGTGCCACCAGCAGAGACCCCTTTCAGCCCCAGCATTTT
clone_size: NA; d_call: NA; v_call: TRBV10-3; j_call: TRBJ1-3; cdr3_aa: CAIRTPSGNTIYF; cdr3_nt: TGTGCCATCAGGACACCCTCTGGAAACACCATATATTTT
clone_size: NA; d_call: TRBD1; v_call: TRBV5-1; j_call: TRBJ1-1; cdr3_aa: CASSLGQGLGNTEAFF; cdr3_nt: TGCGCCAGCAGCTTGGGACAGGGTTTGGGGAACACTGAAGCTTTCTTT
clone_size: NA; d_call: NA; v_call: TRBV9; j_call: TRBJ2-5; cdr3_aa: CASILVMTFQETQYF; cdr3_nt: NA
clone_size: NA; d_call: TRBD1; v_call: TRBV10-3; j_call: TRBJ1-4; cdr3_aa: CAISRTGATNEKLFF; cdr3_nt: TGTGCCATCAGCCGAACAGGGGCCACTAATGAAAAACTGTTTTTT
clone_size: NA; d_call: NA; v_call: TRBV19; j_call: TRBJ1-1; cdr3_aa: CASRGGSTDLNTEAFF; cdr3_nt: TGTGCCAGTAGAGGTGGGAGTACGGATTTGAACACTGAAGCTTTCTTT
clone_size: few; d_call: TRBD1; v_call: TRBV5-1; j_call: TRBJ2-7; cdr3_aa: CASSFGDRAYEQYF; cdr3_nt: TGCGCCAGCAGCTTTGGGGACAGGGCCTACGAGCAGTACTTC
clone_size: few; d_call: NA; v_call: TRBV28; j_call: TRBJ1-2; cdr3_aa: CASSATDTYGYTF; cdr3_nt: TGTGCCAGCAGTGCTACTGACACTTATGGCTACACCTTC
clone_size: NA; d_call: NA; v_call: TRBV27; j_call: TRBJ1-1; cdr3_aa: CASSHDRKAFF; cdr3_nt: TGTGCCAGCAGCCACGACAGAAAAGCTTTCTTT
clone_size: NA; d_call: NA; v_call: TRBV5-1; j_call: TRBJ1-5; cdr3_aa: CASSLNTGSNQPQHF; cdr3_nt: TGCGCCAGCAGCTTGAATACAGGGAGCAATCAGCCCCAGCATTTT